This record concerns one T cell receptor beta chain sequence. The record originates from a study of response to subunit inactivated influenza vaccine. Germline V gene lookup returns CDR1 LNHDA and CDR2 SQIVND (reference sequence). The CDR3 is 14 residues long. V was pared by 9 bases and J by 6 bases, with 11 bases of the junction left unmatched. From the RT-PCR reads, TCRdb called clonotypes with MiXCR, one entry per CDR3 protein. This table holds about 540,000 distinct CDR3 sequences, approximately 20% found once. These data also formed part of another study, on T cells expressing NK-cell markers. Per that study: 5'RACE template switching with UMIs generated TCR beta cDNA. With respect to HCMV, most of the eight sequenced donors were seropositive, and one was seronegative. Six of the donors carried dominant NKG2C+ clonotypes that took up about 1.0-7.0% of their CD8+ T cells.

V and J are TRBV19 and TRBJ2-3, with 8 bases that match TRBD1. This clonotype originated in a man between 50 and 59 years old who received an inactivated influenza vaccine. Sequenced here: CD4+ T cells sorted from PBMCs, sampled 11 to 12 days after vaccination. DNA of the CDR3: TGTGCCAGCCGAGACAGGGGCCCCCCGGATACGCAGTATTTT. Translating gives CASRDRGPPDTQYF.